These 5 T cell receptor beta chains were sequenced from one sample in a study of blood T cells in healthy people across ages. Alongside a J-beta primer mix, a sample-barcoded 5' primer served in a second PCR lasting about 7 to 11 cycles. TCRdb re-called the 5' RACE reads through MiXCR, storing one row per CDR3 protein. Counted here are over 1,500,000 distinct CDR3 sequences, around 50% occurring once; the ten biggest clones make up around 2.1%. Sample: blood. The receptors stem from a woman in her forties in good health.

CDR3 amino acids: CSARQGASGYTF. CDR3 in DNA: TGCAGCGCTCGACAGGGGGCGAGTGGCTACACCTTC. The J gene is TRBJ1-2, the V gene TRBV29-1; 10 nucleotides line up with TRBD1. Germline values: CDR1 SQVTM, CDR2 ANQGSEA. The V segment lost 7 bases and the J segment 7 bases; nucleotides outside the gene matches: 6. The length of the CDR3 is 12 residues. The whole variable domain, filled in from reference TRBV29-1 and TRBJ1-2, reads SAVISQKPSRDICQRGTSLTIQCQVDSQVTMMFWYRQQPGQSLTLIATANQGSEATYESGFVIDKFPISRPNLTFSTLTVSNMSPEDSSIYLCSARQGASGYTFGSGTRLTVV.

The J gene is TRBJ2-4, the V gene TRBV3-1, with 10 bases aligning to TRBD1. The J call could be wrong; TRBJ2-7 is a better fit for the DNA end. The length of the CDR3 is 14 residues. CDR1 and CDR2 (germline): LGHDT, YNNKEL (reference sequence). The CDR3 DNA reads as TGTGCCAGCAGCCAAAGACAGGGGGCAGACGAGCAGTACTTC. The encoded protein is CASSQRQGADEQYF.

This sequence joins TRBV5-6 and TRBJ2-7; D is unresolved. CDR3 length: 13 residues. The germline V gene has CDR1 SGHDT and CDR2 YYEEEE. Trimming shortened V by 2 bases and J by 2 bases, and 8 bases separated the two germline ends. The CDR3 DNA is TGTGCCAGCAGCTTCGACGCCGCCTACGAGCAGTACTTC. Its translation: CASSFDAAYEQYF.

V gene TRBV3-1 combines with J gene TRBJ2-5; D perhaps matches TRBD1 (6 bases). Germline assignment: CDR1 LGHDT and CDR2 YNNKEL (reference sequence). The CDR3 contains 18 residues. Trimming pared 6 bases from V and 4 bases from J, leaving 27 bases between. In nucleotides, the CDR3 is TGTGCCAGCAGTGGACAGTATGGGCGGAGCCCCATCGGAGAGACCCAGTACTTC. Encoded protein: CASSGQYGRSPIGETQYF.

This chain links TRBV6-2 or TRBV6-3 with TRBJ2-2, with a tentative D call TRBD2 (6 bases). The CDR3 contains 18 residues. The germline V and J ends were trimmed by 2 bases and 0 bases, with 16 bases remaining between them. Germline assignment: CDR1 MNHEY and CDR2 SVGEGT. CDR3 residues: CASSYLLAVPANTGELFF. In nucleotides, the CDR3 is TGTGCCAGCAGTTACCTATTAGCGGTACCCGCGAACACCGGGGAGCTGTTTTTT.